The source of this TCR beta chain is a study of blood T cell repertoires in COVID-19. In Seattle, patients joined the study during active infection and were tracked longitudinally. The J segment lost 4 bases and the V segment lost 5 bases, leaving 12 bases of the junction unmatched. Germline V gene sequence: CDR1 SNHLY, CDR2 FYNNEI. The CDR3 is 17 residues long. The assay was immunoSEQ multiplex PCR, and TCRdb's table has in-frame clones only and misses some. The profile shows some 150,000 clones, 70% to 90% of them singletons. The V call is TRBV2, the J call TRBJ1-2, with TRBD1 identical over 11 bases. Sequencing used peripheral blood. The TCR sequence derives from a woman aged 55 to 70 with COVID-19, enrolled during active disease. The CDR3 spells CASSLGQGALVLYGYTF. The CDR3 bases are TGTGCCAGCAGTCTTGGACAGGGGGCCTTGGTACTCTATGGCTACACCTTC. The full variable domain, rest sourced from reference TRBV2 and TRBJ1-2, is EPEVTQTPSHQVTQMGQEVILRCVPISNHLYFYWYRQILGQKVEFLVSFYNNEISEKSEIFDDQFSVERPDGSNFTLKIRSTKLEDSAMYFCASSLGQGALVLYGYTFGSGTRLTVV.